This entry concerns a single TCR beta chain. As yet, its antigen is unknown. This CDR3 comprises 14 residues. V was shortened by 2 bases and J by 6 bases, with 11 bases between the two germline ends. Germline assignment: CDR1 SGHDT and CDR2 YYEEEE. Sequenced by immunoSEQ multiplex PCR; TCRdb stores in-frame clones only, minus some. This sample has about 120,000 clones; 80% to 90% occur once, and the top ten carry 3.1%. This sample was included in a study of T cell responses to AZD1222 COVID-19 vaccine. Study-level points and caveats: Only six AZD1222 recipients tested seropositive at baseline.

The receptor comes from an adult in good health. The V and J genes are TRBV5-6 and TRBJ1-4; tentatively, D is TRBD1 (5 bases). The sequencing used peripheral blood, collected on day 0 of AZD1222 vaccination. As DNA, the CDR3 is TGTGCCAGCAGCTTAGTAGGAGGGGATGAAAAACTGTTTTTT. Amino acids: CASSLVGGDEKLFF.